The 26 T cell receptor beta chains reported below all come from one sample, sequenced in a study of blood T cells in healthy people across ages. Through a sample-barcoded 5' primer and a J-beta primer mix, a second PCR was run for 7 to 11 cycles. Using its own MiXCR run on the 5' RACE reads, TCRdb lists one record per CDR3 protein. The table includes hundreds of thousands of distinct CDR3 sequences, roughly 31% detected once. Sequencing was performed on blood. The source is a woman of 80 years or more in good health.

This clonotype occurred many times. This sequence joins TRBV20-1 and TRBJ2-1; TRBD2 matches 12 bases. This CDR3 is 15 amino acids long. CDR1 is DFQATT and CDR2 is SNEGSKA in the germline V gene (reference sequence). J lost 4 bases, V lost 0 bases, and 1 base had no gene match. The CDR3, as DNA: TGCAGTGCTAGAGAACTAGCGGGGGGATACAATGAGCAGTTCTTC. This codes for CSARELAGGYNEQFF.

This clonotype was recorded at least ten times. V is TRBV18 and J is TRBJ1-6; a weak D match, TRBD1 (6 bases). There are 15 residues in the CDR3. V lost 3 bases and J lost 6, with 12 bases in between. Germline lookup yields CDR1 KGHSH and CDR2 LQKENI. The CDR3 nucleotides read TGTGCCAGCTCACCGACCGGGACAAGTAATTCACCCCTCCACTTT. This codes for CASSPTGTSNSPLHF.

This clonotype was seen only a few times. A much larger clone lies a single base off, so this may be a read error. The CDR3 DNA is TGTGCCAGCAGTTACTCTGAGGACAGGGGTGTCTACAGTGAGCAGTACTTC. It translates to CASSYSEDRGVYSEQYF. The chain uses TRBV6-2 or TRBV6-3 and TRBJ2-5, with 9 nucleotides matching TRBD1. Trimming cost V 0 bases and J 11 bases; bases outside gene matches: 16. Germline-derived CDR1 and CDR2 are MNHEY and SVGEGT. The CDR3 runs 17 residues.

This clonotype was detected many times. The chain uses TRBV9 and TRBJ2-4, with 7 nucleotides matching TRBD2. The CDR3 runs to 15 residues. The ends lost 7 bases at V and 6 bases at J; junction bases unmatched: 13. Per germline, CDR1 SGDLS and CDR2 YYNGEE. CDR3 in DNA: TGTGCCAGCGCGGCCCAGTCGGGGGGACTAAACATTCAGTACTTC. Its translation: CASAAQSGGLNIQYF.

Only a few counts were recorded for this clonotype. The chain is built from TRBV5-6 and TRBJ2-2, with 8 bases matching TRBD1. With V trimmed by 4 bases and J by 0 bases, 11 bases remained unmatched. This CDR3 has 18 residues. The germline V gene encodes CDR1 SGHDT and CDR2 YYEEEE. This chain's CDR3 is CASSPRRDRTSNTGELFF. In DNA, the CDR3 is TGTGCCAGCAGCCCCCGCCGGGACAGGACTTCGAACACCGGGGAGCTGTTTTTT.

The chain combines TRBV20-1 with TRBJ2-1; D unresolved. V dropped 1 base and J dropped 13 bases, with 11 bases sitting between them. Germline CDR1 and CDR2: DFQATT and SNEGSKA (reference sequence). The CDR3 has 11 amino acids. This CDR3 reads CSARGQETQFF. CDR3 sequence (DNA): TGCAGTGCTAGAGGCCAAGAGACCCAGTTCTTC.

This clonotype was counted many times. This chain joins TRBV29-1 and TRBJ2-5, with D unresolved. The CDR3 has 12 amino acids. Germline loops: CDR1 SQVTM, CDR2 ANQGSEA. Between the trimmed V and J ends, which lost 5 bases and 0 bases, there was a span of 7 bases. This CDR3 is CSVRVHQETQYF. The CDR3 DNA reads TGCAGCGTTCGGGTCCACCAAGAGACCCAGTACTTC.

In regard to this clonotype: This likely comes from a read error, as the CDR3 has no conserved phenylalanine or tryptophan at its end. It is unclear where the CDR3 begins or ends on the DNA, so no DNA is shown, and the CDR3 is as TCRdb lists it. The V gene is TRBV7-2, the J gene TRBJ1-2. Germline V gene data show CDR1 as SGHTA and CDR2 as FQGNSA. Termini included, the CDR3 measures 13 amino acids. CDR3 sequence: CASSLSHHYGHTC.

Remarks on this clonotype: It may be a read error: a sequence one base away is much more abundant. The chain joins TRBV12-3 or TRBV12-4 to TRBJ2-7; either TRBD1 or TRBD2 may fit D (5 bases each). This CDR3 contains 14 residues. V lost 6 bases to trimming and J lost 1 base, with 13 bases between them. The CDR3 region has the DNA TGTGCCAGCAGGTTTAAAGAGGGGTCCTACGAGCAGTACTTC. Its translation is CASRFKEGSYEQYF.

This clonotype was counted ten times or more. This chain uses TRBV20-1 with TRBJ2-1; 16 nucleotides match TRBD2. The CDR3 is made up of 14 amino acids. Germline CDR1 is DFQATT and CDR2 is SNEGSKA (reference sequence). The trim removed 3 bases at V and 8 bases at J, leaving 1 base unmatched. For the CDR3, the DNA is TGCAGTGCTAGGGGACTAGCGGGGGGGGATGAGCAGTTCTTC. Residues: CSARGLAGGDEQFF.

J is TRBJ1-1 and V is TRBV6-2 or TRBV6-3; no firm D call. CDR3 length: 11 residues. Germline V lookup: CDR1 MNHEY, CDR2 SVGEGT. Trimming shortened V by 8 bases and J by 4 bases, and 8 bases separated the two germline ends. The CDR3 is CASRYTTEAFF. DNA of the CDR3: TGTGCCAGCCGCTACACCACTGAAGCTTTCTTT.

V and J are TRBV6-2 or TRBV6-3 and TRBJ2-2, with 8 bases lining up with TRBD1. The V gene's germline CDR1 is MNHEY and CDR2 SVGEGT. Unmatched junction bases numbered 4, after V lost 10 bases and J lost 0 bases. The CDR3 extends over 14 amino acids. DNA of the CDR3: TGTGCCATCGGACAGGGCGCGAACACCGGGGAGCTGTTTTTT. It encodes CAIGQGANTGELFF.

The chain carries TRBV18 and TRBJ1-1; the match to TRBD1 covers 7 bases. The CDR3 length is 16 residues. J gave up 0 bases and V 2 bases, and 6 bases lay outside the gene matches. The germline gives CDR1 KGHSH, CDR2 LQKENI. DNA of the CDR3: TGTGCCAGCTCACCATTGGGGGGACAGATGAACACTGAAGCTTTCTTT. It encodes CASSPLGGQMNTEAFF.

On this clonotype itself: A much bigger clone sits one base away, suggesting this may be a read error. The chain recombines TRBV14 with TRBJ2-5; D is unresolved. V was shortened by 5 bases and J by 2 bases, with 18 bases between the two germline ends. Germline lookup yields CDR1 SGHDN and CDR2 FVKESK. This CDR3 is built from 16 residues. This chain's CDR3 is CASSFRLQQEQETQYF. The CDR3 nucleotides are TGTGCCAGCAGCTTTAGATTACAACAAGAACAAGAGACCCAGTACTTC.

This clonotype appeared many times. The chain's CDR3 is CAWNWGNTEAFF. CDR3 sequence (DNA): TGTGCCTGGAATTGGGGGAACACTGAAGCTTTCTTT. This rearrangement joins TRBV30 to TRBJ1-1; D ambiguous. The CDR3 consists of 12 residues. V was trimmed by 4 bases and J by 1 base, leaving 7 bases between them. Germline V gene sequence: CDR1 GTSNPN, CDR2 SVGIG (reference sequence).

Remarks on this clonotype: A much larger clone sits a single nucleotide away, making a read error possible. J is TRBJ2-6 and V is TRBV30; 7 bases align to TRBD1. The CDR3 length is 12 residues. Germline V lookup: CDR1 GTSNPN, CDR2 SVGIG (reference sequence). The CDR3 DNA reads TGTGTCTGGAACAGGGGCTATGGGGTCCTGACTTTC. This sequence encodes CVWNRGYGVLTF.

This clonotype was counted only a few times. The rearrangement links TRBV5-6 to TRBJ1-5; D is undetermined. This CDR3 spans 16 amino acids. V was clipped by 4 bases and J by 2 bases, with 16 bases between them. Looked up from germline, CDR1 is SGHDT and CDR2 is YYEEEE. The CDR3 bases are TGTGCCAGCAGCCGACGGTCAGGAGAGGGCAATCAGCCCCAGCATTTT. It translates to CASSRRSGEGNQPQHF.

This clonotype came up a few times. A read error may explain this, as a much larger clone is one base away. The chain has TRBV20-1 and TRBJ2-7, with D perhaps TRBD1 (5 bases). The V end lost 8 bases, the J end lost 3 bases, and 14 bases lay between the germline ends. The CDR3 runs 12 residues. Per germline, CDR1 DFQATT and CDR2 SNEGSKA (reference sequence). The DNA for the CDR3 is TGCAGTTGCACAGGCTCAATCTACGAGCAGTACTTC. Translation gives CSCTGSIYEQYF.

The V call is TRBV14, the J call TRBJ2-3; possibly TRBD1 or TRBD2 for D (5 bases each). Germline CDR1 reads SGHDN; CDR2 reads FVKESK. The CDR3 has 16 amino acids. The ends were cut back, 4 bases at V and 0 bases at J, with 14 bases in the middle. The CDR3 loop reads CASSRRAGPSTDTQYF. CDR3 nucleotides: TGTGCCAGCAGCCGGCGGGCAGGGCCGAGCACAGATACGCAGTATTTT.

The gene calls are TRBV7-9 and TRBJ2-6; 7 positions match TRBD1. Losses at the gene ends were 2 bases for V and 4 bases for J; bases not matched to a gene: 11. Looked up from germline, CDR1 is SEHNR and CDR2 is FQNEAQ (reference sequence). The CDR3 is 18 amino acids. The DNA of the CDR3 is TGTGCCAGCAGCTTATCTACAGGGGTTATCTACGGGGCCAACGTCCTGACTTTC. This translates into CASSLSTGVIYGANVLTF.

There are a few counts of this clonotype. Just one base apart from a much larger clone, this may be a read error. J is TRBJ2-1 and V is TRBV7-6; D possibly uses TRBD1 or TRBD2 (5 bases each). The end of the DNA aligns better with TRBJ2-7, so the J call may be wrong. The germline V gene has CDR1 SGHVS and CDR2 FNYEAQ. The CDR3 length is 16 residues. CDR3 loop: CASSDYRSSSYNEQYF. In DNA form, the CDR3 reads TGTGCCAGCAGCGACTACAGGTCGAGCTCCTACAATGAGCAGTACTTC.

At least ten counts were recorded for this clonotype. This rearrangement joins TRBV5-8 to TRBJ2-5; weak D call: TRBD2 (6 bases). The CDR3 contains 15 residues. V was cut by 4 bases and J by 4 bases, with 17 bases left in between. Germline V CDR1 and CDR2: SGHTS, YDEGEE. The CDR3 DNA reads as TGTGCCAGCAGCCCCTCGGGACTGGATGGAGAGACCCAGTACTTC. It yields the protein CASSPSGLDGETQYF.

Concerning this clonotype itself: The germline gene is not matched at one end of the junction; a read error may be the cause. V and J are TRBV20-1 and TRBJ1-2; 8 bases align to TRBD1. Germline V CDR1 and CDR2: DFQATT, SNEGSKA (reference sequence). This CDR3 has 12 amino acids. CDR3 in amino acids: CRARDRGDGYTF. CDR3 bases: TGCAGGGCTAGAGACAGGGGCGATGGCTACACCTTC.

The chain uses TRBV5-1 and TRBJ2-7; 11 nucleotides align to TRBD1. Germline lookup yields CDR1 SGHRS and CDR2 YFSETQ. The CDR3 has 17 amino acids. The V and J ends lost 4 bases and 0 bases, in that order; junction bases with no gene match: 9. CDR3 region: CASSPRAGTGGSYEQYF. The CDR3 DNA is TGCGCCAGCAGCCCCCGAGCGGGGACAGGGGGCTCCTACGAGCAGTACTTC. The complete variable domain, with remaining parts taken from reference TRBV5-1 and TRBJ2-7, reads KAGVTQTPRYLIKTRGQQVTLSCSPISGHRSVSWYQQTPGQGLQFLFEYFSETQRNKGNFPGRFSGRQFSNSRSEMNVSTLELGDSALYLCASSPRAGTGGSYEQYFGPGTRLTVT.

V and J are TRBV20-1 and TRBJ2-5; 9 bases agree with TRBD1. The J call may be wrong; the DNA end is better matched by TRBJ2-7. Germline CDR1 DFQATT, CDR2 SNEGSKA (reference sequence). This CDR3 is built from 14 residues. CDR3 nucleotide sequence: TGCAGTGCCACGGCCGGGACAGGGCTTAACGAGCAGTACTTC. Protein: CSATAGTGLNEQYF.

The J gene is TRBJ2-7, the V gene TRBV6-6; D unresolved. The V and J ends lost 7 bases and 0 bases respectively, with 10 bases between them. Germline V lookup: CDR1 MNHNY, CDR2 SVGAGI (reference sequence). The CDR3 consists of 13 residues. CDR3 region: CASTKGSSYEQYF. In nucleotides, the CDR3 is TGTGCCAGCACCAAGGGCAGCTCCTACGAGCAGTACTTC.